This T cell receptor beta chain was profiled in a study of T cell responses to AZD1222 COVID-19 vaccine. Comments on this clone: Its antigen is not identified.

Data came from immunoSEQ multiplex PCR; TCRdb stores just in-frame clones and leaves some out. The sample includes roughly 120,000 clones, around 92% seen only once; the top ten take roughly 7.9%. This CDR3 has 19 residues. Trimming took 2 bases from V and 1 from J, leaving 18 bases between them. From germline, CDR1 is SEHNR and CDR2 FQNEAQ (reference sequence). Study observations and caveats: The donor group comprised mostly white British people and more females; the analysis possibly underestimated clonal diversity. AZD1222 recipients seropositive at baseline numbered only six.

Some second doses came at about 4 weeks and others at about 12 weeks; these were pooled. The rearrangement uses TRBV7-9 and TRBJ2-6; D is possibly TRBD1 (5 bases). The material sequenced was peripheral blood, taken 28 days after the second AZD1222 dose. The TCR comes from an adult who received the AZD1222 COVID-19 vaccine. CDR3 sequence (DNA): TGTGCCAGCAGCTTACAACAAGGGGCTTTGGGATCTGGGGCCAACGTCCTGACTTTC. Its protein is CASSLQQGALGSGANVLTF.